This TCR beta chain was recorded in a study of T cells in Graves' hyperthyroidism and ophthalmopathy. RNA transcripts were the template for amplifying TCR beta CDR3 regions. The TCR CDR3 was amplified in a first-round RT-PCR using the HTBI primer set. TCRdb re-called the multiplex PCR reads through MiXCR, storing one row per CDR3 protein. The table lists hundreds of thousands of distinct CDR3 sequences, over 12% of them singletons, with around 4% in the top ten. V was trimmed by 10 bases and J by 1 base, leaving 13 bases between them. The CDR3 has 13 amino acids. CDR1 is MNHEY, CDR2 SVGEGT, per germline. This clonotype was detected once. As yet, its antigen is unknown. The study's findings and limits: Blood held most thyroid clonotypes expanded above 0.001 frequency.

Sequenced sample: blood. V is TRBV6-2 or TRBV6-3 and J is TRBJ1-1, with D tentatively TRBD1 (5 bases). This sequence originates from a woman in her thirties or forties with Graves' ophthalmopathy. The CDR3 nucleotides are TGTGCCATCCTCACTCAGGGGAACACTGAAGCTTTCTTT. Protein sequence: CAILTQGNTEAFF.